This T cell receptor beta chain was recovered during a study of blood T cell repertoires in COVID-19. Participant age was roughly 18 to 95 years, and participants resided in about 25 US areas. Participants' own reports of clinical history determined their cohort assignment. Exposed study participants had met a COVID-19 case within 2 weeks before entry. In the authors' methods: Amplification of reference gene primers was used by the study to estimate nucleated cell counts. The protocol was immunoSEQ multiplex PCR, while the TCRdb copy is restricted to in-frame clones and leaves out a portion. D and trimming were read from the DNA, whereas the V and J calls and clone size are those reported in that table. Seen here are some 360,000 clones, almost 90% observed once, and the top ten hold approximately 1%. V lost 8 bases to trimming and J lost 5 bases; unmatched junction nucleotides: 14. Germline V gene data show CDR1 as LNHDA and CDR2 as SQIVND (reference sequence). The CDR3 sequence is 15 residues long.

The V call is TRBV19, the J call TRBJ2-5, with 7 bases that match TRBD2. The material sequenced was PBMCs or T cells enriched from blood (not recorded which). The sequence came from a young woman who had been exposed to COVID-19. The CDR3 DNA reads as TGTGCCAGTGGCATGGCGGGAGTCTCATACGAGACCCAGTACTTC. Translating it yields CASGMAGVSYETQYF. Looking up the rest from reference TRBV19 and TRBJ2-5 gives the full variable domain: DGGITQSPKYLFRKEGQNVTLSCEQNLNHDAMYWYRQDPGQGLRLIYYSQIVNDFQKGDIAEGYSVSREKKESFPLTVTSAQKNPTAFYLCASGMAGVSYETQYFGPGTRLLVL.